The present TCR beta chain was sequenced within a study of CD8+CD57+ T cells in acquired aplastic anemia. Study-level findings and limits: Patients and controls turned out to have 25 to 35 CD8+ CDR3 sequences in common.

Investigators profiled TCR beta VDJ and CDR3 from genomic DNA template. From the reads, TCRdb called clonotypes with MiXCR, one entry per CDR3 protein. The data contain more than 250,000 distinct CDR3 sequences, roughly 50% of them singletons. V shed 5 bases and J shed 1 base, with 8 bases lying between them. The CDR3 extends over 12 amino acids. The germline CDR1 and CDR2 sequences are SQVTM and ANQGSEA. Of note for this clonotype: What it recognizes is unknown.

Sequenced material: sorted CD4+, CD8+, or CD8+CD57+ T cells (not recorded which) from PBMCs. The chain uses TRBV29-1 and TRBJ1-1, with D unclear. The source of this sequence is a human donor with severe aplastic anemia or a healthy control (not recorded which). The CDR3: CSVLLWNTEAFF. The CDR3 DNA reads TGCAGCGTTTTGTTGTGGAACACTGAAGCTTTCTTT.